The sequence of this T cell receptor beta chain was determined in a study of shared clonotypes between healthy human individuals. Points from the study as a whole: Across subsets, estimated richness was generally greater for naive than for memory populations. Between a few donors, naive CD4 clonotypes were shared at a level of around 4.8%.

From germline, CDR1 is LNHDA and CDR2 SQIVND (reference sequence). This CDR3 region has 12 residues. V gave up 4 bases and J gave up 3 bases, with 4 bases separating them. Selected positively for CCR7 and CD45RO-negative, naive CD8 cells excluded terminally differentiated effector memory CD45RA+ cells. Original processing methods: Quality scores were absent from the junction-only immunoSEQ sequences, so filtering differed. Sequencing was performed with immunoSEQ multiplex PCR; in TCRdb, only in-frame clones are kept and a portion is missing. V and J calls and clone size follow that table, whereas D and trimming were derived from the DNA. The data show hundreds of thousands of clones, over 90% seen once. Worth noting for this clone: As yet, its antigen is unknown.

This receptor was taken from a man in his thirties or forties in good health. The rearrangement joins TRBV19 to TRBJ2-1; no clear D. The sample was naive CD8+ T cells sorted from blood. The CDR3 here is CASSTIYNEQFF. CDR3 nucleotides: TGTGCCAGTAGTACCATCTACAATGAGCAGTTCTTC. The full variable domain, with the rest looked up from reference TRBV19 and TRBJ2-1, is DGGITQSPKYLFRKEGQNVTLSCEQNLNHDAMYWYRQDPGQGLRLIYYSQIVNDFQKGDIAEGYSVSREKKESFPLTVTSAQKNPTAFYLCASSTIYNEQFFGPGTRLTVL.